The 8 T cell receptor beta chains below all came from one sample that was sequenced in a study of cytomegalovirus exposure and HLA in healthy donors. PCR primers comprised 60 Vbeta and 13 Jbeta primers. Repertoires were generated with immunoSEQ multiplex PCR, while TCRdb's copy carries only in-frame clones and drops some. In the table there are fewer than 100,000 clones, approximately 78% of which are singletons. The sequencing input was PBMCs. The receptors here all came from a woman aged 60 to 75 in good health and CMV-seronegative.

The CDR3 DNA follows: TGTGCCAGCAGCTTGCGGGGAATATTCTACGAGCAGTACTTC. The encoded protein is CASSLRGIFYEQYF. The chain is built from TRBV5-6 and TRBJ2-7, with D perhaps matching TRBD2 (5 bases). The CDR3 covers 14 residues. V lost 1 base and J lost 3, with 11 bases in between. Per the germline V gene, CDR1 is SGHDT and CDR2 is YYEEEE.

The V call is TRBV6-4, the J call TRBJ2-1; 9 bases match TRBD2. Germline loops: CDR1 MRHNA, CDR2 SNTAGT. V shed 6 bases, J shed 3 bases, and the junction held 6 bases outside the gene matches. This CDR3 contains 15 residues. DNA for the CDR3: TGTGCCAGCAGCCTTCTTAGCGGGAGCTACAATGAGCAGTTCTTC. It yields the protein CASSLLSGSYNEQFF.

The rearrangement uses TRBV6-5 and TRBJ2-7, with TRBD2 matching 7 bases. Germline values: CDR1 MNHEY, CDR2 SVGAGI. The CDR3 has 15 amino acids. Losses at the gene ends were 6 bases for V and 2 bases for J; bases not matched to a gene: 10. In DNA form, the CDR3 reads TGTGCCAGCAGCCAAGCAATTGCGGGGGCCTACGAGCAGTACTTC. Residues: CASSQAIAGAYEQYF.

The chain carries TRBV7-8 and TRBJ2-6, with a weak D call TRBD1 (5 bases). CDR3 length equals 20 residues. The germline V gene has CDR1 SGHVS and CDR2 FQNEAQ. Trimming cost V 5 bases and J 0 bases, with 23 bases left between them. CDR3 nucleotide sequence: TGTGCCAGCAGCAACCGTTTGGCGTGGGGCACTACCTCTGGGGCCAACGTCCTGACTTTC. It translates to CASSNRLAWGTTSGANVLTF.

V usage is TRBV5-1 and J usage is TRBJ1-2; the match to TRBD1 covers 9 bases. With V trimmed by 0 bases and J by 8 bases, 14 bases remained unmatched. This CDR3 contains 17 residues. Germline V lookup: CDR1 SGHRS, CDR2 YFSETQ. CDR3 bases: TGCGCCAGCAGCTTGGGGGCCCCGGGACAGGGAGTTTTGGGCTACACCTTC. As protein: CASSLGAPGQGVLGYTF. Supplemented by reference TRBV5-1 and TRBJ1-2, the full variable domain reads KAGVTQTPRYLIKTRGQQVTLSCSPISGHRSVSWYQQTPGQGLQFLFEYFSETQRNKGNFPGRFSGRQFSNSRSEMNVSTLELGDSALYLCASSLGAPGQGVLGYTFGSGTRLTVV.

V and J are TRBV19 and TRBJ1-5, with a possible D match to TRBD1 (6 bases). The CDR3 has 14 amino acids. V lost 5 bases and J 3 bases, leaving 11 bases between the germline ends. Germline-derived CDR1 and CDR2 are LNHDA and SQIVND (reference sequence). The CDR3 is CASSPWTANQPQHF. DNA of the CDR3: TGTGCCAGTAGTCCGTGGACAGCCAATCAGCCCCAGCATTTT.

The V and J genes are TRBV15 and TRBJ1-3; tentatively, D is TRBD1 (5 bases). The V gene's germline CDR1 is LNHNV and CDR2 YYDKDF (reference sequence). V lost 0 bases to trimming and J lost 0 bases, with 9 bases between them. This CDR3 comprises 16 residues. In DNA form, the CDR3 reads TGTGCCACCAGCAGAGATCTGGGGCCCTCTGGAAACACCATATATTTT. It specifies CATSRDLGPSGNTIYF. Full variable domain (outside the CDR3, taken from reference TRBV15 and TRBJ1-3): DAMVIQNPRYQVTQFGKPVTLSCSQTLNHNVMYWYQQKSSQAPKLLFHYYDKDFNNEADTPDNFQSRRPNTSFCFLDIRSPGLGDTAMYLCATSRDLGPSGNTIYFGEGSWLTVV.

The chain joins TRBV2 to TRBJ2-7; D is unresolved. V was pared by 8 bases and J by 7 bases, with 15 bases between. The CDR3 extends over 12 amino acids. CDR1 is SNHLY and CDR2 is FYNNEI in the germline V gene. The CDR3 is CASSSPLREQYF. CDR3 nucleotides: TGTGCCAGCTCCTCGCCTCTGCGGGAGCAGTACTTC.